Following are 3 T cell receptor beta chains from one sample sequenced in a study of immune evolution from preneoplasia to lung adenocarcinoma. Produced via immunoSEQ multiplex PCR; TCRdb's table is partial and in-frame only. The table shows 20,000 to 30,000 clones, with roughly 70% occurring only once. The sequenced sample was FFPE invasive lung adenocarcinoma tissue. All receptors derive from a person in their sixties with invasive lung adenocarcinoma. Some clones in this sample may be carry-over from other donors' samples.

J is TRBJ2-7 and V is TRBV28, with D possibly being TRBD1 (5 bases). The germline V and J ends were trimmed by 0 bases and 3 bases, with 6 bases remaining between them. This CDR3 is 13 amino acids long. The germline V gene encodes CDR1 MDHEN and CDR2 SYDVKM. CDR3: CASSLWDNYEQYF. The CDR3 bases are TGTGCCAGCAGTTTATGGGACAACTACGAGCAGTACTTC. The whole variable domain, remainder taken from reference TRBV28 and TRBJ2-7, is DVKVTQSSRYLVKRTGEKVFLECVQDMDHENMFWYRQDPGLGLRLIYFSYDVKMKEKGDIPEGYSVSREKKERFSLILESASTNQTSMYLCASSLWDNYEQYFGPGTRLTVT.

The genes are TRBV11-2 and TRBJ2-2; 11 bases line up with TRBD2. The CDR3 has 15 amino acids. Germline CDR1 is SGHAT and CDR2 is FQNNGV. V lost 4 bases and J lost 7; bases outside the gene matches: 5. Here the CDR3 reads CASSSGLAVSGELFF. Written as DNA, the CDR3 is TGTGCCAGCAGCTCGGGACTAGCGGTCAGCGGGGAGCTGTTTTTT. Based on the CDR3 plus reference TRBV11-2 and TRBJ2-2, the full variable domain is EAGVAQSPRYKIIEKRQSVAFWCNPISGHATLYWYQQILGQGPKLLIQFQNNGVVDDSQLPKDRFSAERLKGVDSTLKIQPAKLEDSAVYLCASSSGLAVSGELFFGEGSRLTVL.

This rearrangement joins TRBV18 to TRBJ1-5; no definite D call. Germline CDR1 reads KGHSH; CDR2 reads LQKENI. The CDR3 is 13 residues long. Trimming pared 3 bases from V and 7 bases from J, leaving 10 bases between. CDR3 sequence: CASSPGEGQPQHF. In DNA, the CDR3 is TGTGCCAGCTCACCCGGGGAGGGCCAGCCCCAGCATTTT.